The 8 T cell receptor beta chains in this list originate from one sample, sequenced in a study of cytomegalovirus exposure and HLA in healthy donors. Primers included in the PCR were 60 Vbeta and 13 Jbeta primers. Repertoires were generated with immunoSEQ multiplex PCR, while TCRdb's copy carries only in-frame clones and drops some. The table records 150,000 or so clones, approximately 84% of them present only once. The sequenced material came from PBMCs. All receptors come from a woman in her thirties or forties in good health and CMV-seronegative.

The J gene is TRBJ2-7, the V gene TRBV6-5, with 8 bases fitting TRBD1. The V segment lost 0 bases and the J segment 5 bases; nucleotides outside the gene matches: 6. Germline CDR1 MNHEY, CDR2 SVGAGI. This CDR3 is built from 15 residues. CDR3 sequence reads: CASSYSGQGLDEQYF. The CDR3 DNA reads as TGTGCCAGCAGTTACTCCGGACAGGGTCTGGACGAGCAGTACTTC.

The chain uses TRBV7-8 and TRBJ2-1, with 8 bases identical to TRBD1. The CDR3 is 12 residues long. The V and J ends lost 5 bases and 15 bases, in that order; junction bases with no gene match: 9. Germline CDR1 reads SGHVS; CDR2 reads FQNEAQ. The CDR3 here is CASSPPPGTGFF. DNA for the CDR3: TGTGCCAGCAGCCCTCCCCCCGGGACAGGGTTCTTC.

The chain combines TRBV6-5 with TRBJ2-1; 9 nucleotides agree with TRBD1. Germline values: CDR1 MNHEY, CDR2 SVGAGI. The CDR3 spans 15 residues. V lost 2 bases to trimming and J lost 7 bases; unmatched junction nucleotides: 6. CDR3 sequence (DNA): TGTGCCAGCAGTTACAGGGACAGGGTGTCAAATGAGCAGTTCTTC. Amino acids: CASSYRDRVSNEQFF.

The genes are TRBV4-3 and TRBJ2-3; TRBD1 agrees at 7 bases. This CDR3 contains 16 residues. Germline CDR1 and CDR2: LGHNA and YSLEER. V shed 0 bases, J shed 5 bases, and the junction held 8 bases outside the gene matches. The DNA of the CDR3 is TGCGCCAGCAGCCAAGATCTTAGGGGGCCAGTAGATACGCAGTATTTT. It specifies CASSQDLRGPVDTQYF.

This clone was detected once. The junction shows a germline mismatch at one end, possibly a read error. This chain joins TRBV7-9 and TRBJ1-1, with a tentative D call TRBD1 (5 bases). CDR1 is SEHNR and CDR2 is FQNEAQ in the germline V gene (reference sequence). This CDR3 is built from 13 residues. As DNA, the CDR3 is TGTTCCAGCAGCTTCCAGGGGAACACTGAAGCTTTCTTT. Its protein product is CSSSFQGNTEAFF. Based on the CDR3 plus reference TRBV7-9 and TRBJ1-1, the full variable domain is DTGVSQNPRHKITKRGQNVTFRCDPISEHNRLYWYRQTLGQGPEFLTYFQNEAQLEKSRLLSDRFSAERPKGSFSTLEIQRTEQGDSAMYLCSSSFQGNTEAFFGQGTRLTVV.

The gene calls are TRBV15 and TRBJ2-1, with TRBD2 identical over 12 bases. CDR1 and CDR2 from the germline V gene are LNHNV and YYDKDF (reference sequence). The J segment lost 6 bases and the V segment lost 5 bases, leaving 5 bases of the junction unmatched. The CDR3 runs to 15 residues. The CDR3 DNA follows: TGTGCCACCAGCCAAGGACTAGCGGGGCTCAATGAGCAGTTCTTC. Translated: CATSQGLAGLNEQFF.

The chain recombines TRBV5-1 with TRBJ2-6, with TRBD1 matching over 8 bases. Germline lookup yields CDR1 SGHRS and CDR2 YFSETQ. The CDR3 is 20 residues long. The junction had 12 bases not matched to a gene; V was cut back by 1 base and J by 0 bases. CDR3 residues: CASSLWGPGQVLSGANVLTF. As DNA, the CDR3 is TGCGCCAGCAGCTTGTGGGGACCGGGACAGGTCCTCTCTGGGGCCAACGTCCTGACTTTC.

The chain couples TRBV28 to TRBJ1-1; perhaps TRBD1 as D (6 bases). CDR1 and CDR2 (germline): MDHEN, SYDVKM. With 11 bases removed from V and 0 bases from J, the gap between germline ends came to 13 bases. This CDR3 has 13 amino acids. The DNA of the CDR3 is TGTGCCGCTTCTAGGGGGTTGAACACTGAAGCTTTCTTT. Amino acid sequence: CAASRGLNTEAFF. Variable domain in full (rest from reference TRBV28 and TRBJ1-1): DVKVTQSSRYLVKRTGEKVFLECVQDMDHENMFWYRQDPGLGLRLIYFSYDVKMKEKGDIPEGYSVSREKKERFSLILESASTNQTSMYLCAASRGLNTEAFFGQGTRLTVV.